Below, one T cell receptor (beta chain) is given with its context. Its target is not known. Trimming cost V 8 bases and J 8 bases, with 18 bases left between them. Germline CDR1 is SGHTA and CDR2 is FQGNSA. CDR3 size: 13 residues. Only in-frame clones appear in the TCRdb table, and some are missing; sequencing was by immunoSEQ multiplex PCR. The sample holds some 140,000 clones; roughly 90% are singletons and the top ten take around 3.2%. The sample originates from a study of T cell responses to AZD1222 COVID-19 vaccine. Whole-study results and caveats: The peak T cell response came first, and repertoires were sampled only after it. Vaccine-related CD4 TCRs covered spike, predominating at 160-218 and 743-854.

This receptor was identified in an adult in good health. Specimen: peripheral blood, collected on day 0 of AZD1222 vaccination. This chain connects TRBV7-2 to TRBJ1-2; D is unresolved. The CDR3 DNA is TGTGCCAGCCGTCTTTCATGGGGAGCGGGCTACACCTTC. Translated, it gives CASRLSWGAGYTF.